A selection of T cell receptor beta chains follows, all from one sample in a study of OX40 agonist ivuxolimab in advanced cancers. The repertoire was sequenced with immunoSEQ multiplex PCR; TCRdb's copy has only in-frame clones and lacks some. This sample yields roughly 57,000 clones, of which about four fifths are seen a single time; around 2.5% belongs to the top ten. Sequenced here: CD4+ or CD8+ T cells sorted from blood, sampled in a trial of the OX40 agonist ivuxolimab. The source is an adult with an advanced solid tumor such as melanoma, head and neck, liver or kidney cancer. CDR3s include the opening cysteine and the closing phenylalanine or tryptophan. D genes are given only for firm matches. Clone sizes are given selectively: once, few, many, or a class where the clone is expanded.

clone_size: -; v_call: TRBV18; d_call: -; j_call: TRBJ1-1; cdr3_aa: CASSPVGGTSGTEAFF; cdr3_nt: TGTGCCAGCTCACCGGTTGGAGGGACCTCGGGCACTGAAGCTTTCTTT
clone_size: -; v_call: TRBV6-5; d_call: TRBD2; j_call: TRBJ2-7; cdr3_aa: CASSSVGLGSYEQYF; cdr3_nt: TGTGCCAGCAGTTCCGTCGGACTAGGGTCCTACGAGCAGTACTTC
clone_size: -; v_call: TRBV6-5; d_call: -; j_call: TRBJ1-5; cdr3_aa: CASSSKVGGGQPQHF; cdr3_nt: TGTGCCAGCAGTTCCAAGGTGGGGGGCGGGCAGCCCCAGCATTTT
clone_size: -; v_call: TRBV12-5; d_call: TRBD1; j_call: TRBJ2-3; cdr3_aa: CASGKRTGGYADTQYF; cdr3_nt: TGTGCTAGTGGTAAACGGACAGGGGGCTACGCAGATACGCAGTATTTT
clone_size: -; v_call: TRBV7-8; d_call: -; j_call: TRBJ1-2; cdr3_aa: CASSTTGGRGYTF; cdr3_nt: TGTGCCAGCAGCACTACCGGGGGGCGAGGCTACACCTTC
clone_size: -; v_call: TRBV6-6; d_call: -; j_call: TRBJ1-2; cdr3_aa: CASSSTLSNYGYTF; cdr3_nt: TGTGCCAGCAGTTCCACCCTTTCTAACTATGGCTACACCTTC
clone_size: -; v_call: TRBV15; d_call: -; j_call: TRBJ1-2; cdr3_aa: CATSKDQYYGYTF; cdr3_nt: TGTGCCACCAGCAAGGATCAGTACTATGGCTACACCTTC
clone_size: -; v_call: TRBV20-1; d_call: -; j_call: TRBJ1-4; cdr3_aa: CSARKNEKLFF; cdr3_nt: TGCAGTGCTAGGAAAAATGAAAAACTGTTTTTT
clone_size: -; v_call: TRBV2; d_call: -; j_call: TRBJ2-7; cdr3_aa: CASSWTTYEQYF; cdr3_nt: TGTGCCAGCAGCTGGACCACCTACGAGCAGTACTTC
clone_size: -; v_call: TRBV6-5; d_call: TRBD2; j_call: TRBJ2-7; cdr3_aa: CASSSGLVRTYEQYF; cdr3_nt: TGTGCCAGCAGTTCCGGACTAGTTCGTACCTACGAGCAGTACTTC
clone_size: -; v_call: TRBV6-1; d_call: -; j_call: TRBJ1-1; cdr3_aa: CAVIRPPRGKTEAFF; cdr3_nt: TGTGCCGTAATCAGGCCTCCGAGGGGGAAAACTGAAGCTTTCTTT
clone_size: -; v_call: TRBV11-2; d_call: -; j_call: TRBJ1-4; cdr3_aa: CASSRNRGSGEKLFF; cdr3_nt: TGTGCCAGCAGCCGGAACCGGGGTTCGGGAGAAAAACTGTTTTTT
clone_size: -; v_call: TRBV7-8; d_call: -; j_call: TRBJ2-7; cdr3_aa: CASSSVGGKQYF; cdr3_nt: TGTGCCAGCAGCTCAGTTGGGGGAAAGCAGTACTTC
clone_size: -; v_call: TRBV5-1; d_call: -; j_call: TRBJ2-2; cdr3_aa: CASRAGSGIGELFF; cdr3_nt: TGCGCCAGCAGGGCGGGGTCGGGGATCGGGGAGCTGTTTTTT
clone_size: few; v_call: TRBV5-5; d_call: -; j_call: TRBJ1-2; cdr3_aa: CASSLGLQGSGYTF; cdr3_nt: TGTGCCAGCAGCTTGGGGCTACAGGGTTCTGGCTACACCTTC
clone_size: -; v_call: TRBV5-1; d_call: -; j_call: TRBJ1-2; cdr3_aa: CASSLGPGGYTF; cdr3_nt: TGCGCCAGCAGCTTGGGGCCGGGGGGCTACACCTTC
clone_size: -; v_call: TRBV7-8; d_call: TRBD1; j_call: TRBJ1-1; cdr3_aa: CASSLGPPGGGTEAFF; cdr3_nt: TGTGCCAGCAGCCTAGGCCCGCCAGGGGGCGGGACTGAAGCTTTCTTT
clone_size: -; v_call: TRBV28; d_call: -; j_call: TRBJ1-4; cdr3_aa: CASSLRGSGEKLFF; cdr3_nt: TGTGCCAGCAGTCTACGAGGCAGCGGAGAAAAACTGTTTTTT
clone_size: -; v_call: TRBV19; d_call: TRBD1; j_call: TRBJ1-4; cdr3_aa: CASSLPGTGPEKLFF; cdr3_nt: TGTGCCAGTAGTCTACCCGGGACAGGGCCGGAAAAACTGTTTTTT
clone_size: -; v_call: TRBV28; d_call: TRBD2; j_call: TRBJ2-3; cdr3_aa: CASQREKGTDTQYF; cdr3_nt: TGTGCCAGCCAGCGGGAGAAAGGGACAGATACGCAGTATTTT
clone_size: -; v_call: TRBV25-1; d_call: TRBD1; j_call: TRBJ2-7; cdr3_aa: CARLGTGDDEQYF; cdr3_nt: TGTGCCCGCCTTGGGACAGGGGATGACGAGCAGTACTTC
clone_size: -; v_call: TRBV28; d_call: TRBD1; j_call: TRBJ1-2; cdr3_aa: CASSFPTGIPGGYTF; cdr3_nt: TGTGCCAGCAGTTTTCCGACAGGGATCCCGGGGGGCTACACCTTC
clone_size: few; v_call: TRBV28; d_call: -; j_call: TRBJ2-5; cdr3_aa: CASSLSQPMKTQYF; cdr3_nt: TGTGCCAGCAGTTTATCCCAACCTATGAAGACCCAGTACTTC
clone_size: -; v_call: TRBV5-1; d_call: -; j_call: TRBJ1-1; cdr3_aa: CASSLPQAGTEAFF; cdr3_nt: TGCGCCAGCAGCCTGCCCCAGGCAGGCACTGAAGCTTTCTTT
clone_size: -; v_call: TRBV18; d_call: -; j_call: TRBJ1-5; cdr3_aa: CASSPDGSNQPQHF; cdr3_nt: TGTGCCAGCTCACCAGACGGGAGCAATCAGCCCCAGCATTTT
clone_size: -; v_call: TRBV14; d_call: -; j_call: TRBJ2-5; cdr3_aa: CASSQWGEASERETQYF; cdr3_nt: TGTGCCAGCAGCCAATGGGGCGAGGCTTCGGAAAGAGAGACCCAGTACTTC
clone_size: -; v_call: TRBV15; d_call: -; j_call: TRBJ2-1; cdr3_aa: CATSRDNKKQFF; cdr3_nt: TGTGCCACCAGCAGAGATAACAAAAAGCAGTTCTTC
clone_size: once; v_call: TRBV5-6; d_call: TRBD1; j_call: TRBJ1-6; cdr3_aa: CASSFGTGGNSPLHF; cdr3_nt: TGTGCCAGCAGCTTTGGGACAGGGGGAAACTCACCCCTCCACTTT
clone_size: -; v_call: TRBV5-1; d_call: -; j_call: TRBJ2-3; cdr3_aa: CASSPGAGAGDTQYF; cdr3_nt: TGCGCCAGCAGCCCGGGGGCGGGAGCCGGAGATACGCAGTATTTT